Shown below are 15 T cell receptor beta chains from a single sample sequenced in a study of human thymus T cells. Clones were sequenced by immunoSEQ multiplex PCR, and TCRdb holds only the in-frame ones, with some missing. The sample comprises 100,000 to 150,000 clones, 90% to 95% of which are singletons, and more than 0.02% rests with the top ten. It was from resections taken during corrective heart surgery that the thymus tissue came. Sequenced material: thymus tissue. Receptors were obtained from a boy in the first two years of life with a congenital heart defect but otherwise immunologically healthy.

This chain joins TRBV14 and TRBJ1-2; D gene ambiguous. Looked up from germline, CDR1 is SGHDN and CDR2 is FVKESK. The germline V and J ends were trimmed by 7 bases and 3 bases, with 9 bases remaining between them. This CDR3 spans 12 amino acids. This CDR3 is CASTNGDYGYTF. CDR3 bases: TGTGCCAGCACGAACGGGGACTATGGCTACACCTTC.

The V and J genes are TRBV6-6 and TRBJ2-7; no definite D call. V shed 2 bases and J shed 6 bases, with 11 bases lying between them. The germline V gene encodes CDR1 MNHNY and CDR2 SVGAGI (reference sequence). This CDR3 has 13 residues. The CDR3 is CASSYKDLGEQYF. DNA for the CDR3: TGTGCCAGCAGTTACAAGGATCTGGGCGAGCAGTACTTC.

Regarding this clone: This CDR3 is also generated by other DNA sequences in the sample. The rearrangement uses TRBV5-1 and TRBJ2-3, with D hard to call. CDR1 and CDR2 (germline): SGHRS, YFSETQ. The V end was cut by 0 bases, the J end by 2 bases, with 7 bases between. The CDR3 covers 14 residues. CDR3 DNA: TGCGCCAGCAGCTTGGAAGGATTCACAGATACGCAGTATTTT. It translates to CASSLEGFTDTQYF. The complete variable domain, with remaining parts taken from reference TRBV5-1 and TRBJ2-3, reads KAGVTQTPRYLIKTRGQQVTLSCSPISGHRSVSWYQQTPGQGLQFLFEYFSETQRNKGNFPGRFSGRQFSNSRSEMNVSTLELGDSALYLCASSLEGFTDTQYFGPGTRLTVL.

The gene calls are TRBV7-2 and TRBJ1-1; D not resolved. CDR1 is SGHTA, CDR2 FQGNSA, per germline. The V end was cut by 5 bases, the J end by 7 bases, with 17 bases between. CDR3 size: 14 residues. This CDR3 reads CASSPPTALNEAFF. The CDR3, as DNA: TGTGCCAGCAGCCCCCCTACGGCGCTCAATGAAGCTTTCTTT.

Only one count was recorded for this clone. The chain carries TRBV27 and TRBJ2-1; a weak D match, TRBD1 (5 bases). Trimming shortened V by 3 bases and J by 3 bases, and 15 bases separated the two germline ends. The CDR3 contains 16 residues. Per germline, CDR1 MNHEY and CDR2 SMNVEV (reference sequence). The CDR3 sequence is CASSFWGRQRYNEQFF. CDR3 DNA sequence: TGTGCCAGCAGTTTTTGGGGAAGACAGCGCTACAATGAGCAGTTCTTC.

The chain joins TRBV4-3 to TRBJ2-1; a weak D match, TRBD1 (5 bases). Germline V gene data show CDR1 as LGHNA and CDR2 as YSLEER. The CDR3 covers 17 residues. Trimming cost V 0 bases and J 6 bases, with 18 bases left between them. The CDR3 sequence is CASSQDSAGARGNEQFF. The CDR3, as DNA: TGCGCCAGCAGCCAAGATTCCGCCGGAGCAAGGGGCAATGAGCAGTTCTTC.

This chain links TRBV14 with TRBJ1-3; D ambiguous. The CDR3 length is 15 residues. Trimming removed 4 bases at V and 0 bases at J, with 10 bases between. Germline assignment: CDR1 SGHDN and CDR2 FVKESK. The CDR3 region is CASSPQVFSGNTIYF. CDR3 DNA sequence: TGTGCCAGCAGCCCCCAAGTGTTCTCTGGAAACACCATATATTTT. The full variable domain, in which reference TRBV14 and TRBJ1-3 provide the parts outside the CDR3, is EAGVTQFPSHSVIEKGQTVTLRCDPISGHDNLYWYRRVMGKEIKFLLHFVKESKQDESGMPNNRFLAERTGGTYSTLKVQPAELEDSGVYFCASSPQVFSGNTIYFGEGSWLTVV.

This clone occurred once. CDR3 loop: CASRTEGQTRNTIYF. For the CDR3, the DNA is TGTGCCAGTCGGACCGAGGGACAGACGAGAAACACCATATATTTT. The chain has TRBV19 and TRBJ1-3, with TRBD1 identical over 7 bases. Germline V gene data show CDR1 as LNHDA and CDR2 as SQIVND (reference sequence). This CDR3 spans 15 amino acids. V shed 8 bases and J 5 bases; nucleotides not matched to a gene: 12. The full variable domain, with the rest looked up from reference TRBV19 and TRBJ1-3, is DGGITQSPKYLFRKEGQNVTLSCEQNLNHDAMYWYRQDPGQGLRLIYYSQIVNDFQKGDIAEGYSVSREKKESFPLTVTSAQKNPTAFYLCASRTEGQTRNTIYFGEGSWLTVV.

The genes are TRBV19 and TRBJ2-2; perhaps TRBD2 as D (5 bases). Germline CDR1 and CDR2: LNHDA and SQIVND (reference sequence). The CDR3 length is 16 residues. Trimming took 2 bases from V and 2 from J, leaving 12 bases between them. CDR3 in DNA: TGTGCCAGTAGTATATGGTTGGGGAGAAACACCGGGGAGCTGTTTTTT. Translating gives CASSIWLGRNTGELFF.

The sample holds one count of this clone. The V gene is TRBV6-1, the J gene TRBJ1-3; D unresolved. Germline CDR1 is MNHNS and CDR2 is SASEGT. This CDR3 region has 10 residues. Trimming pared 4 bases from V and 10 bases from J, leaving 5 bases between. CDR3 residues: CASSAQTIYF. CDR3 coding DNA: TGTGCCAGCAGTGCCCAGACCATATATTTT.

This rearrangement joins TRBV6-5 to TRBJ2-7, with TRBD2 as a possible D gene (6 bases). Germline assignment: CDR1 MNHEY and CDR2 SVGAGI. The V gene lost 6 bases and the J gene lost 4 bases, with 13 bases spanning the gap. This CDR3 is 13 amino acids long. The CDR3 DNA follows: TGTGCCAGCAGCCGTGAGGGAGGATACGAGCAGTACTTC. It codes for CASSREGGYEQYF.

V and J are TRBV4-3 and TRBJ1-1; D not resolved. This CDR3 contains 17 residues. Deletions cut 3 bases from V and 1 base from J, with 18 bases between. CDR1 and CDR2 (germline): LGHNA, YSLEER. The CDR3 loop is CASSHNIGRSANTEAFF. CDR3 nucleotide sequence: TGCGCCAGCAGCCATAATATTGGGAGGTCCGCGAACACTGAAGCTTTCTTT.

The V call is TRBV9, the J call TRBJ2-7; maybe TRBD1 (6 bases). V was shortened by 1 base and J by 5 bases, with 13 bases between the two germline ends. CDR1 and CDR2 (germline): SGDLS, YYNGEE. This CDR3 has 14 amino acids. The chain's CDR3 is CASSVSGGADEQYF. The CDR3 bases are TGTGCCAGCAGCGTAAGTGGGGGCGCCGACGAGCAGTACTTC. Variable domain in full (rest from reference TRBV9 and TRBJ2-7): DSGVTQTPKHLITATGQRVTLRCSPRSGDLSVYWYQQSLDQGLQFLIQYYNGEERAKGNILERFSAQQFPDLHSELNLSSLELGDSALYFCASSVSGGADEQYFGPGTRLTVT.

The V gene is TRBV7-2, the J gene TRBJ1-5; perhaps TRBD1 as D (5 bases). This CDR3 comprises 13 residues. Germline V gene sequence: CDR1 SGHTA, CDR2 FQGNSA. The ends were cut back, 2 bases at V and 8 bases at J, with 10 bases in the middle. CDR3 sequence (DNA): TGTGCCAGCAGCTTAAGGGGTCAGGAGCCCCAGCATTTT. It codes for CASSLRGQEPQHF. Combining the CDR3 with reference TRBV7-2 and TRBJ1-5 gives the whole variable domain GAGVSQSPSNKVTEKGKDVELRCDPISGHTALYWYRQSLGQGLEFLIYFQGNSAPDKSGLPSDRFSAERTGGSVSTLTIQRTQQEDSAVYLCASSLRGQEPQHFGDGTRLSIL.

The chain carries TRBV2 and TRBJ2-1, with D possibly matching TRBD1 (5 bases). Germline CDR1 reads SNHLY; CDR2 reads FYNNEI. The V end was cut by 7 bases, the J end by 6 bases, with 16 bases between. The CDR3 is 14 amino acids. Here the CDR3 reads CASKGQGKGNEQFF. The CDR3, as DNA: TGTGCCAGCAAGGGGCAGGGTAAGGGCAATGAGCAGTTCTTC.